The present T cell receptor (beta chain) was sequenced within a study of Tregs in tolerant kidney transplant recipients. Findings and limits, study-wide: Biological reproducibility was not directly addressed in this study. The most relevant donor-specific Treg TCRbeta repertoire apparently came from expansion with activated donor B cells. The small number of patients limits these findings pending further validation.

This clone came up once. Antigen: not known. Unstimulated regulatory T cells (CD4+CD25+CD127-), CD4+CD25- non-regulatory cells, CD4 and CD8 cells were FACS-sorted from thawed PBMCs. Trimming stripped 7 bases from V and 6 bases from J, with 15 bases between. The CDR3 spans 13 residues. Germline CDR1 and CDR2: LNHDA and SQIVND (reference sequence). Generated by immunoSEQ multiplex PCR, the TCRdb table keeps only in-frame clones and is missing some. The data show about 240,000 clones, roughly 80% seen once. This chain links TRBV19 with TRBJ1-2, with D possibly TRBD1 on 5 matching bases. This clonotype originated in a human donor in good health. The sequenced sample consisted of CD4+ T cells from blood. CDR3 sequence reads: CASTAEGRNGYTF. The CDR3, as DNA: TGTGCCAGTACCGCCGAGGGGAGGAATGGCTACACCTTC. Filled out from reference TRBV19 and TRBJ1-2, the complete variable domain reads DGGITQSPKYLFRKEGQNVTLSCEQNLNHDAMYWYRQDPGQGLRLIYYSQIVNDFQKGDIAEGYSVSREKKESFPLTVTSAQKNPTAFYLCASTAEGRNGYTFGSGTRLTVV.